Listed below are T cell receptor beta chains from one sample, sequenced in a study of metastatic and nonmetastatic thyroid tumors. TCRdb redid the clone calls on the PCR reads using MiXCR. The table shows approximately 5,900 clones, with around a quarter occurring only once. Sequencing was done on a sample of adjacent normal tissue. These receptor sequences come from a male donor with papillary thyroid cancer or a benign thyroid nodule (not recorded which). Some clones in this sample may be carry-over from other donors' samples. Both conserved end residues are part of each CDR3. D genes are given only for firm matches. Size values are once, few and many counts, or a class for expanded clones, and some rows have none.

j_call clone_size d_call v_call cdr3_aa cdr3_nt
TRBJ2-1 . TRBD1 TRBV5-6 CASSLRQGAYNEQFF TGTGCCAGCAGTCTCCGACAGGGGGCGTACAATGAGCAGTTCTTC
TRBJ2-1 medium-sized TRBD2 TRBV27 CAPGLAGADEQFF TGTGCCCCAGGACTAGCGGGAGCGGATGAGCAGTTCTTC
TRBJ2-7 . TRBD2 TRBV12-3/TRBV12-4 CASSDGLAGPPYEQYF TGTGCCAGCAGCGACGGACTAGCGGGACCCCCCTACGAGCAGTACTTC
TRBJ2-7 few . TRBV5-1 CASSLGLGSSYEQYF TGCGCCAGCAGCTTGGGGTTAGGCAGCTCCTACGAGCAGTACTTC
TRBJ2-7 medium-sized TRBD2 TRBV12-3/TRBV12-4 CASSRKSGTGYEQYF TGTGCCAGCAGTAGAAAGAGCGGGACGGGCTACGAGCAGTACTTC
TRBJ1-2 few TRBD1 TRBV15 CATSSPGQRGYTF TGTGCCACCAGCAGTCCGGGACAGAGGGGCTACACCTTC
TRBJ1-6 . . TRBV7-7 CASSLGGGKDNSPLHF TGTGCTAGCAGCTTAGGAGGGGGTAAGGATAATTCACCCCTCCACTTT
TRBJ2-1 . . TRBV11-2 CASSLGRGGSSYNEQFF TGTGCCAGCAGCTTAGGAAGGGGGGGGAGCTCCTACAATGAGCAGTTCTTC
TRBJ2-1 . TRBD1 TRBV6-1 CASRPGQDNEQFF TGTGCCAGCAGGCCGGGACAGGACAATGAGCAGTTCTTC
TRBJ2-3 . . TRBV7-2 CASSFERADTQYF TGTGCCAGCAGCTTCGAGCGCGCAGATACGCAGTATTTT
TRBJ2-7 . TRBD2 TRBV5-1 CASSSYGGRAGRSYEQYF TGCGCCAGCAGCTCATATGGCGGGAGGGCCGGGAGGTCCTACGAGCAGTACTTC
TRBJ2-7 . TRBD1 TRBV5-1 CASSLLSDRGREQYF TGCGCCAGCAGCTTGCTTTCGGACAGGGGGCGCGAGCAGTACTTC
TRBJ2-5 . . TRBV19 CASSIGVGETQYF TGTGCCAGTAGTATAGGGGTTGGGGAGACCCAGTACTTC
TRBJ2-7 few TRBD1 TRBV6-1 CASSVLQGAYEQYF TGTGCCAGCAGTGTACTACAGGGGGCCTACGAGCAGTACTTC
TRBJ2-7 few TRBD1 TRBV20-1 CSAEKTGTTYEQYF TGCAGTGCCGAAAAGACAGGGACGACCTACGAGCAGTACTTC
TRBJ2-7 medium-sized TRBD2 TRBV19 CASSIISGSTTYEQYF TGTGCCAGTAGTATTATCAGCGGGAGCACCACCTACGAGCAGTACTTC
TRBJ1-1 . . TRBV14 CASSPSQAGLDTEAFF TGTGCCAGCAGCCCCTCCCAAGCGGGGTTGGACACTGAAGCTTTCTTT
TRBJ1-1 . . TRBV5-1 CASSYYDPNTGAFF TGCGCCAGCAGTTACTACGACCCGAACACTGGAGCTTTCTTT
TRBJ1-4 medium-sized TRBD1 TRBV6-1 CASRQGVGEKLFF TGTGCCAGCAGACAGGGGGTCGGGGAAAAACTGTTTTTT
TRBJ2-3 once TRBD2 TRBV5-1 CASSLKRTSDLTDTQYF TGCGCCAGCAGCTTGAAGCGGACTAGCGACCTCACAGATACGCAGTATTTT
TRBJ1-1 few . TRBV5-1 CASSLALEMNTEAFF TGCGCCAGCAGCTTAGCTCTGGAAATGAACACTGAAGCTTTCTTT
TRBJ2-7 . TRBD2 TRBV5-8 CASSFGLAGGDERYF TGTGCCAGCAGCTTTGGTCTAGCGGGAGGGGATGAGCGGTACTTC